This T cell receptor beta chain appears in the sequencing data of a study of cytomegalovirus exposure and HLA in healthy donors. The table lists this clone with many counts. The CDR3 extends over 17 amino acids. Germline CDR1 is SGHKS and CDR2 is YYEKEE (reference sequence). Trimming took 4 bases from V and 5 from J; bases not matched to a gene: 14. PCR used 60 Vbeta primers and 13 Jbeta primers. Measured with immunoSEQ multiplex PCR; TCRdb has only the in-frame clones, and not every one. Of some 150,000 clones detected, roughly 71% appear once; the ten largest clones hold approximately 6.8%. The sample consisted of PBMCs. This clonotype was obtained from a man aged 25-40 years in good health and CMV-seronegative. V gene TRBV5-5 combines with J gene TRBJ2-2; 7 bases agree with TRBD2. The CDR3 DNA sequence: TGTGCCAGCAGCGCCAACCCCTGGGAGGGTAGAACCGGGGAGCTGTTTTTT. The encoded protein is CASSANPWEGRTGELFF.